The clone carrying this T cell receptor beta chain was detected once. Its specificity is not known. This record comes from a study of blood T cells in healthy people across ages. Study results and caveats: Both naive CD4+ cell counts and diversity were greater in long-lived donors than in aged donors.

PCR was performed a second time for 7 to 11 cycles using a sample-barcoded 5' primer and a J-beta primer mix. TCRdb called the 5' RACE reads again in MiXCR, with one record for every CDR3 protein. The sample shows 1.5 million to 2 million distinct CDR3 sequences, roughly 30% of them seen only once. This sequence originates from a woman aged 25 to 39 in good health. The sample taken for sequencing was blood.

Written as DNA, the CDR3 is TGTGCCATCAGTCGGGGCGGAGAGGTTAGCACTGAAGCTTTCTTT. It yields the protein CAISRGGEVSTEAFF. The rearrangement joins TRBV10-3 to TRBJ1-1, with D possibly being TRBD1 (5 bases). The CDR3 covers 15 residues. Trimming stripped 5 bases from V and 4 bases from J, with 17 bases between. The germline V gene has CDR1 ENHRY and CDR2 SYGVKD.